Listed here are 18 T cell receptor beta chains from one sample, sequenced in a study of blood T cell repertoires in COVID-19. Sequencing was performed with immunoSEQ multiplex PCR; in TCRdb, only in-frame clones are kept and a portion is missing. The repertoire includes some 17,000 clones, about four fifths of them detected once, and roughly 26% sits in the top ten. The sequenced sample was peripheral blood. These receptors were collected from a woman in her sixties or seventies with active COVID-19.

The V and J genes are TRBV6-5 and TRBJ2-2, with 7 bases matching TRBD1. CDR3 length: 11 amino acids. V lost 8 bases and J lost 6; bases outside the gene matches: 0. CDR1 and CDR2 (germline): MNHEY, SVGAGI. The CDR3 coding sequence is TGTGCCAGCGGACAGGCCGGGGAGCTGTTTTTT. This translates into CASGQAGELFF.

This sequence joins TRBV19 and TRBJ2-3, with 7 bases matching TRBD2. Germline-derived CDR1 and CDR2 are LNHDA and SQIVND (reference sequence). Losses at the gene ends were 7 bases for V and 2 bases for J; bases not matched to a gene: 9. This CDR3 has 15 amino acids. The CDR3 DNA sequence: TGTGCCAGTAATCGGTTCGGGAGGCCCACAGATACGCAGTATTTT. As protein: CASNRFGRPTDTQYF.

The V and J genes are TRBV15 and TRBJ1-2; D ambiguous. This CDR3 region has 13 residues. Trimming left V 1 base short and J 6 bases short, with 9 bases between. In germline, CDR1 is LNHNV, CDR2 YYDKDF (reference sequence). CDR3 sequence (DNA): TGTGCCACCAGCAGAGTGGAGGGAGATGGCTACACCTTC. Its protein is CATSRVEGDGYTF.

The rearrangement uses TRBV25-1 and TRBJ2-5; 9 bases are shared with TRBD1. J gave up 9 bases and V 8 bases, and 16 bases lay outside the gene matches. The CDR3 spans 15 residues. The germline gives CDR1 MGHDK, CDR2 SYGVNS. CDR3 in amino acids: CASGGRTGAFKAQYF. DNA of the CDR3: TGTGCCAGCGGGGGTCGGACAGGGGCTTTTAAGGCCCAGTACTTC.

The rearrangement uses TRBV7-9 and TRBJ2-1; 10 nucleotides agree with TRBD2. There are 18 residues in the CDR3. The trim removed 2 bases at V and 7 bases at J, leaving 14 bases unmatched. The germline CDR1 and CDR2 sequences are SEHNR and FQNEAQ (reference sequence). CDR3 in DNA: TGTGCCAGCAGCTTACCGTTTAGGCTAGCGGGAGTAAGAAATGAGCAGTTCTTC. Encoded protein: CASSLPFRLAGVRNEQFF.

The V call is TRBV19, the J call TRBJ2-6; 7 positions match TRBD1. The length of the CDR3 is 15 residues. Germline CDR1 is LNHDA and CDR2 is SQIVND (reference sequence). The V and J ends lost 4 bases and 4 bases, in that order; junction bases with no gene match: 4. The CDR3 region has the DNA TGTGCCAGTAGTAGACAGGGTGTGGGGGCCAACGTCCTGACTTTC. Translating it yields CASSRQGVGANVLTF. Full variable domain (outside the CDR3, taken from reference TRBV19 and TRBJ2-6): DGGITQSPKYLFRKEGQNVTLSCEQNLNHDAMYWYRQDPGQGLRLIYYSQIVNDFQKGDIAEGYSVSREKKESFPLTVTSAQKNPTAFYLCASSRQGVGANVLTFGAGSRLTVL.

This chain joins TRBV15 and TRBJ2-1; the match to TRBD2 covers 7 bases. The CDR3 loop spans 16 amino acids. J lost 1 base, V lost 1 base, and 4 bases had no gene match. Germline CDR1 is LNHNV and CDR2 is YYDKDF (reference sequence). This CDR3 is CATSRVLRGSYNEQFF. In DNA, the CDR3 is TGTGCCACCAGCAGAGTCCTGCGGGGGTCCTACAATGAGCAGTTCTTC.

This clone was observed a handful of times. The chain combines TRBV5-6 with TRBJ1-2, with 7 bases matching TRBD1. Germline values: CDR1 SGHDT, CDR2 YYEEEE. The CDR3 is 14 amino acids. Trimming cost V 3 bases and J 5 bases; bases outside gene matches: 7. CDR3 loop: CASSSGGGRYGYTF. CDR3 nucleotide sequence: TGTGCCAGCAGCTCAGGGGGTGGAAGATATGGCTACACCTTC.

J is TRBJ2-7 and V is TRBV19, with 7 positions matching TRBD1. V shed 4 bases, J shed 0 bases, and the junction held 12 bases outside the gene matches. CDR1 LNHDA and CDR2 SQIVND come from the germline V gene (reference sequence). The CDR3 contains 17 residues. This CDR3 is CASSTHRDSAFSYEQYF. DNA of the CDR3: TGTGCCAGTAGTACCCACAGGGACAGCGCGTTCTCCTACGAGCAGTACTTC.

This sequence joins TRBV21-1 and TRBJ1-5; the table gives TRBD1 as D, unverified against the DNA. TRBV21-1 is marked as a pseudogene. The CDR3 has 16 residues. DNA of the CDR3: TGTGCCAGCAGCAAAGCTCAGGGGGCGCACAATCAGCCCCAGCATTTT. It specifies CASSKAQGAHNQPQHF.

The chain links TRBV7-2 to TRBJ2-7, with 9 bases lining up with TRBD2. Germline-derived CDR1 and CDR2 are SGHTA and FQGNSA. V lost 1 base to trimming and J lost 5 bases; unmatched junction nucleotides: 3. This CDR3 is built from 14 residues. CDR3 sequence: CASSLGRLADEQYF. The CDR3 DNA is TGTGCCAGCAGCTTAGGTCGACTAGCGGACGAGCAGTACTTC. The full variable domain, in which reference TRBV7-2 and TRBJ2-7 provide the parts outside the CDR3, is GAGVSQSPSNKVTEKGKDVELRCDPISGHTALYWYRQSLGQGLEFLIYFQGNSAPDKSGLPSDRFSAERTGGSVSTLTIQRTQQEDSAVYLCASSLGRLADEQYFGPGTRLTVT.

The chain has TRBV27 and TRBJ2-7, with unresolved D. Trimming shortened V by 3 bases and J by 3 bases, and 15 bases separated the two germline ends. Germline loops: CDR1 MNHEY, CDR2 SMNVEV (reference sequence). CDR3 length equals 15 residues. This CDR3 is CASSFEVTPVYEQYF. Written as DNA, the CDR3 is TGTGCCAGCAGTTTTGAGGTAACCCCCGTCTACGAGCAGTACTTC.

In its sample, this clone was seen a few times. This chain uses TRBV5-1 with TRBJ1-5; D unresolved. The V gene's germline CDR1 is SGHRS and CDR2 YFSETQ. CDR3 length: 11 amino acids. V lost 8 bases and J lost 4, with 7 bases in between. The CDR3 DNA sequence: TGCGCCAGGGGGAGGAATCAGCCCCAGCATTTT. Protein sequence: CARGRNQPQHF. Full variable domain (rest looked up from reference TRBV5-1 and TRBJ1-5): KAGVTQTPRYLIKTRGQQVTLSCSPISGHRSVSWYQQTPGQGLQFLFEYFSETQRNKGNFPGRFSGRQFSNSRSEMNVSTLELGDSALYLCARGRNQPQHFGDGTRLSIL.

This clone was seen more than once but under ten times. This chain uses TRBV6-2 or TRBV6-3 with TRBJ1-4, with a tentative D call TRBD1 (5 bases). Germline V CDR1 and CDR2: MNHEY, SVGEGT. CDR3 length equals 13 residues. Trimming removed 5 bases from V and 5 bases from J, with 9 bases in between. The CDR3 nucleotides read TGTGCCAGCAGTAGACAGAGGAATGAAAAACTGTTTTTT. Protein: CASSRQRNEKLFF.

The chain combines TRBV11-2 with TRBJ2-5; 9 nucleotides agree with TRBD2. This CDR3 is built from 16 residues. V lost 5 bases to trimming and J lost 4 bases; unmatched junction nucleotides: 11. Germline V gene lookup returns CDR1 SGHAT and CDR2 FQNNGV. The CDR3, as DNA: TGTGCCAGCAGCCCCCGAGGAGCGGGAGGACCAGAGACCCAGTACTTC. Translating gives CASSPRGAGGPETQYF.

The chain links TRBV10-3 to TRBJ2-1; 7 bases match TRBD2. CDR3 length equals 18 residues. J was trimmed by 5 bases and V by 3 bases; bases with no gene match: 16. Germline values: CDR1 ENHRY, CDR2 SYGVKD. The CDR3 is CAISDVRGAGIGDNEQFF. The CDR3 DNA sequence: TGTGCCATCAGTGATGTTAGGGGAGCGGGAATTGGGGACAATGAGCAGTTCTTC.

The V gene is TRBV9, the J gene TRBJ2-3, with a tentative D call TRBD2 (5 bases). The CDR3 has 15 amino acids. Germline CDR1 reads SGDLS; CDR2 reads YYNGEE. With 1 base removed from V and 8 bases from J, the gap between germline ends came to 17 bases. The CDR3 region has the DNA TGTGCCAGCAGCGTACAGGACTGGAGTTCTGGTACGCAGTATTTT. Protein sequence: CASSVQDWSSGTQYF.

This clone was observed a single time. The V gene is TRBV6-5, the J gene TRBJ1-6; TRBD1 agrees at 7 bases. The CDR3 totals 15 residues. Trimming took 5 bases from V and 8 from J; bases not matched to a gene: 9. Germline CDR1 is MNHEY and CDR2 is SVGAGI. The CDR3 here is CASSPTGRFDSPLHF. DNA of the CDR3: TGTGCCAGCAGTCCGACAGGGAGGTTTGATTCACCCCTCCACTTT.